These 30 T cell receptor beta chains originate from one sample sequenced in a study of breast tumors, draining lymph nodes, adjacent tissues. TCRdb ran MiXCR on the multiplex PCR reads and lists one entry per CDR3 protein. In the table there are over 150,000 distinct CDR3 sequences, 30% to 35% of which are singletons. Axillary draining lymph nodes of breast cancer patients supplied the node samples. Sequencing was performed on axillary lymph node tissue. The origin of the receptors is a female donor with breast cancer. Some clones in this sample may be carry-over from other donors' samples.

Turning to this clonotype: Being one base from a much bigger clone, this may be a read error. The chain employs TRBV2 and TRBJ2-7; D possibly corresponds to TRBD2 (6 bases). From germline, CDR1 is SNHLY and CDR2 FYNNEI. There are 12 residues in the CDR3. The DNA for the CDR3 is TGTGTCAGCAACGGGAGTCCCTACGAGCTGTACTTC. Residues: CVSNGSPYELYF.

The table lists this clonotype with a few counts. A clone one base away is much larger, so this may be a read error. The chain has TRBV12-3 or TRBV12-4 and TRBJ2-1; D gene uncertain. Trimming removed 5 bases at V and 6 bases at J, with 5 bases between. The CDR3 consists of 11 residues. The CDR3 DNA reads TGTGCCAGCAGTCACACCAATGAGCAGTTCTTC. Protein: CASSHTNEQFF.

The table lists this clonotype with a few counts. The chain is built from TRBV18 and TRBJ1-1; 8 nucleotides line up with TRBD1. This CDR3 is built from 16 residues. The trim removed 3 bases at V and 1 base at J, leaving 7 bases unmatched. Germline V CDR1 and CDR2: KGHSH, LQKENI. This chain's CDR3 is CASSPSGTGSNTEAFF. In nucleotides, the CDR3 is TGTGCCAGCTCACCTTCCGGGACAGGATCGAACACTGAAGCTTTCTTT.

This clonotype has at least ten counts. The chain is built from TRBV9 and TRBJ2-5, with no clear D. The CDR3 totals 12 residues. Germline V lookup: CDR1 SGDLS, CDR2 YYNGEE. The V end was cut by 3 bases, the J end by 4 bases, with 7 bases between. CDR3 residues: CASSGVGETQYF. Written as DNA, the CDR3 is TGTGCCAGCAGCGGGGTGGGAGAGACCCAGTACTTC.

V usage is TRBV27 and J usage is TRBJ2-7; D perhaps matches TRBD1 (7 bases). Germline values: CDR1 MNHEY, CDR2 SMNVEV (reference sequence). The V end lost 10 bases, the J end lost 4 bases, and 17 bases lay between the germline ends. The CDR3 covers 13 residues. The CDR3 DNA reads TGTGCCACCCGAGACAGGGAGGAGTACGAGCAGTACTTC. It translates to CATRDREEYEQYF.

In this sample, this clonotype turned up many times. This chain links TRBV29-1 with TRBJ1-2; D may be TRBD1 (5 bases). The CDR3 consists of 11 residues. The V gene's germline CDR1 is SQVTM and CDR2 ANQGSEA. V gave up 4 bases and J gave up 8 bases, with 11 bases separating them. CDR3 sequence: CSVVAGSGYTF. CDR3 DNA: TGCAGCGTTGTGGCAGGGAGCGGCTACACCTTC.

This clonotype has at least ten counts. The chain combines TRBV7-8 with TRBJ2-2, with TRBD2 matching 11 bases. In germline, CDR1 is SGHVS, CDR2 FQNEAQ. V shed 3 bases and J 1 base; nucleotides not matched to a gene: 7. The length of the CDR3 is 18 residues. CDR3 loop: CASSFRAGTSGNTGELFF. In nucleotides, the CDR3 is TGTGCCAGCAGCTTCCGGGCGGGGACTAGCGGGAACACCGGGGAGCTGTTTTTT.

This clonotype was seen at least ten times. V usage is TRBV20-1 and J usage is TRBJ1-2, with 7 nucleotides matching TRBD1. CDR3 length equals 16 residues. Germline assignment: CDR1 DFQATT and CDR2 SNEGSKA (reference sequence). V lost 1 base to trimming and J lost 8 bases; unmatched junction nucleotides: 16. The CDR3 sequence: CSARVADRVGLGGYTF. The CDR3 nucleotides are TGCAGTGCTAGAGTCGCAGACAGGGTCGGACTAGGGGGCTACACCTTC.

This chain links TRBV27 with TRBJ2-1; TRBD2 agrees at 8 bases. The CDR3 has 19 residues. CDR1 MNHEY and CDR2 SMNVEV come from the germline V gene (reference sequence). Trimming cost V 5 bases and J 0 bases; bases outside gene matches: 15. CDR3 protein: CASSVLGSGGPHSYNEQFF. CDR3 in DNA: TGTGCCAGCAGTGTCCTTGGGTCGGGAGGGCCTCACTCCTACAATGAGCAGTTCTTC.

This clonotype was detected a few times. This chain uses TRBV6-5 with TRBJ2-2; the match to TRBD2 covers 8 bases. V was pared by 6 bases and J by 6 bases, with 9 bases of the junction left unmatched. Per germline, CDR1 MNHEY and CDR2 SVGAGI. This CDR3 is 15 amino acids long. The chain's CDR3 is CASRHPGTSPGELFF. Written as DNA, the CDR3 is TGTGCCAGCAGACACCCCGGGACTAGTCCCGGGGAGCTGTTTTTT.

Note on this clonotype: Just one base apart from a much larger clone, this may be a read error. V gene TRBV5-6 combines with J gene TRBJ2-7; D may match TRBD1 or TRBD2 (5 bases each). The germline V and J ends were trimmed by 1 base and 0 bases, with 14 bases remaining between them. Germline CDR1 SGHDT, CDR2 YYEEEE. This CDR3 has 16 residues. The CDR3 region has the DNA TGTGCCAGCAGCTTGAGGGGACCGCGGTACTCCTACGAGCAGTACTTC. Translating gives CASSLRGPRYSYEQYF.

This clonotype turned up a few times. The J gene is TRBJ1-1, the V gene TRBV15; 8 bases map to TRBD1. The germline V gene encodes CDR1 LNHNV and CDR2 YYDKDF (reference sequence). This CDR3 is 16 amino acids long. With V trimmed by 0 bases and J by 0 bases, 3 bases remained unmatched. The CDR3 DNA reads as TGTGCCACCAGCAGAGAATCGGGACAGGTGAACACTGAAGCTTTCTTT. This sequence encodes CATSRESGQVNTEAFF.

At least ten counts were recorded for this clonotype. This chain uses TRBV6-5 with TRBJ2-5; D is ambiguous. This CDR3 has 12 residues. Deletions cut 9 bases from V and 1 base from J, with 9 bases between. From germline, CDR1 is MNHEY and CDR2 SVGAGI. The CDR3 DNA follows: TGTGCCAGTGCCCGGGCCCAAGAGACCCAGTACTTC. Protein product: CASARAQETQYF.

The rearrangement links TRBV5-5 to TRBJ1-2; TRBD1 aligns across 7 bases. The J segment lost 4 bases and the V segment lost 0 bases, leaving 6 bases of the junction unmatched. Germline values: CDR1 SGHKS, CDR2 YYEKEE (reference sequence). CDR3 length: 15 residues. In nucleotides, the CDR3 is TGTGCCAGCAGCTTGGGTGGGGCAGGGGGCTATGGCTACACCTTC. Translation gives CASSLGGAGGYGYTF.

In its sample, this clonotype was seen many times. The J gene is TRBJ1-5, the V gene TRBV12-5; D gene unclear. The CDR3 totals 14 residues. The ends were cut back, 0 bases at V and 2 bases at J, with 5 bases in the middle. Germline V lookup: CDR1 LGHNT, CDR2 FRNRAP. CDR3 residues: CASGLVLGNQPQHF. In nucleotides, the CDR3 is TGTGCTAGTGGTTTGGTACTTGGCAATCAGCCCCAGCATTTT.

In its sample, this clonotype was seen many times. One end of the junction does not line up with germline, which may come from a read error. The chain is built from TRBV7-8 and TRBJ2-3; possibly TRBD1 for D (6 bases). The CDR3 totals 14 residues. The germline CDR1 and CDR2 sequences are SGHVS and FQNEAQ. The CDR3 spells CAGSQQGRTDTQYF. CDR3 coding DNA: TGTGCCGGCAGCCAGCAGGGGCGGACAGATACGCAGTATTTT.

The chain carries TRBV7-6 and TRBJ1-5; 11 nucleotides line up with TRBD1. This CDR3 is built from 16 residues. CDR1 is SGHVS, CDR2 FNYEAQ, per germline. Unmatched junction bases numbered 6, after V lost 2 bases and J lost 6 bases. The CDR3 nucleotides are TGTGCCAGCAGCTTAAGCTCGGGACAGGGGGTTCAGCCCCAGCATTTT. The encoded protein is CASSLSSGQGVQPQHF.

This clonotype was seen repeatedly, ten times or more. The V gene is TRBV5-5, the J gene TRBJ2-1, with D tentatively TRBD2 (5 bases). This CDR3 contains 16 residues. V gave up 6 bases and J gave up 4 bases, with 20 bases separating them. In germline, CDR1 is SGHKS, CDR2 YYEKEE (reference sequence). The CDR3 bases are TGTGCCAGCACCAAGCAGTGGGGTAGCGCTTACAATGAGCAGTTCTTC. Protein: CASTKQWGSAYNEQFF.

The V and J genes are TRBV6-1 and TRBJ1-2; D gene ambiguous. Germline CDR1 is MNHNS and CDR2 is SASEGT. V was shortened by 5 bases and J by 6 bases, with 10 bases between the two germline ends. The CDR3 sequence is 12 residues long. CDR3 loop: CASSHLPDGYTF. The CDR3 coding sequence is TGTGCCAGCAGTCACCTCCCGGATGGCTACACCTTC.

Turning to this clonotype: At one of its ends the junction is not consistent with the germline gene, which may arise from a read error. The CDR3 here is CSARSTGPYEQYF. CDR3 sequence (DNA): TGCAGCGCTAGATCGACAGGGCCCTACGAGCAGTACTTC. The genes are TRBV20-1 and TRBJ2-7; the match to TRBD1 covers 7 bases. Germline CDR1 and CDR2: DFQATT and SNEGSKA (reference sequence). The CDR3 loop spans 13 amino acids.

Note on this clonotype: A junction boundary mismatches the germline segment, possibly from a read error. This sequence joins TRBV5-1 and TRBJ2-1; D uncertain. CDR3 length: 15 amino acids. Per the germline V gene, CDR1 is SGHRS and CDR2 is YFSETQ. CDR3 in amino acids: CANSSESSSYNEQSF. The CDR3, as DNA: TGTGCCAACAGCTCTGAAAGTAGCTCCTACAATGAGCAGTCCTTC.

A word on this clonotype: An end of the junction does not agree with germline; a read error may underlie this. The chain combines TRBV7-7 with TRBJ2-1; the match to TRBD1 covers 9 bases. The germline CDR1 and CDR2 sequences are SSHAT and FNYEAQ (reference sequence). The CDR3 loop spans 16 amino acids. CDR3 DNA: TGTGCTAGCAGCTTAGTGGTCGGGACAGGGAACAATGAGCAGTTCTTC. The encoded protein is CASSLVVGTGNNEQFF.

About this clonotype itself: Mismatch with germline at one junction end may stem from a read error. The V and J genes are TRBV20-1 and TRBJ1-4; 8 positions agree with TRBD1. The germline V gene encodes CDR1 DFQATT and CDR2 SNEGSKA (reference sequence). The CDR3 runs to 17 residues. CDR3 sequence reads: CSARGLDRDSGIEELFF. CDR3 coding DNA: TGCAGTGCTAGAGGACTGGACAGGGATTCGGGTATTGAAGAACTGTTTTTT.

Details on this clonotype: A clone one base away is much larger, so this may be a read error. V and J are TRBV20-1 and TRBJ2-1; D possibly uses TRBD1 or TRBD2 (5 bases each). Per the germline V gene, CDR1 is DFQATT and CDR2 is SNEGSKA (reference sequence). V dropped 4 bases and J dropped 6 bases, with 16 bases sitting between them. The CDR3 covers 14 residues. The CDR3 coding sequence is TGCAGTGCTACCCCGGGACGGACAAGCAATGAGCAGTTCTTC. It translates to CSATPGRTSNEQFF.

This chain's CDR3 is CSAKTSGGADEQYF. The DNA for the CDR3 is TGCAGTGCGAAGACTAGCGGGGGGGCCGATGAGCAGTATTTT. The chain carries TRBV20-1 and TRBJ2-3; TRBD2 agrees at 14 bases. Germline V gene data show CDR1 as DFQATT and CDR2 as SNEGSKA (reference sequence). This CDR3 region has 14 residues. J lost 11 bases, V lost 6 bases, and 10 bases had no gene match.

At least ten counts were recorded for this clonotype. The chain uses TRBV5-1 and TRBJ2-6; D not resolved. Germline V CDR1 and CDR2: SGHRS, YFSETQ. V lost 7 bases and J 2 bases, leaving 16 bases between the germline ends. The CDR3 has 16 residues. The CDR3 region is CASALGMGTGANVLTF. Written as DNA, the CDR3 is TGCGCCAGCGCCCTAGGAATGGGGACTGGGGCCAACGTCCTGACTTTC.

A word on this clonotype: With a much larger clone just one base away, this may be a read error. The chain joins TRBV5-6 to TRBJ2-2; D uncertain. Looked up from germline, CDR1 is SGHDT and CDR2 is YYEEEE. The CDR3 runs 15 residues. V lost 2 bases, J lost 4 bases, and 12 bases lay in between. The CDR3 bases are TGTGCCAGCAGCTTTGTAGGCTACCCCACCGGGGAGCTGTTTTTT. This gives the protein CASSFVGYPTGELFF.

The V call is TRBV7-2, the J call TRBJ1-5; D is perhaps TRBD1 (6 bases). The germline V and J ends were trimmed by 5 bases and 14 bases, with 22 bases remaining between them. Germline V CDR1 and CDR2: SGHTA, FQGNSA. The CDR3 contains 14 residues. The CDR3 DNA is TGTGCCAGCAGCCTGCTAGCGGGGGGGCCTTACGAGCATTTT. This sequence encodes CASSLLAGGPYEHF.

This clonotype was counted at least ten times. Relative to the germline gene, one junction end is altered; a read error may explain this. V and J are TRBV15 and TRBJ2-2; 7 positions match TRBD1. CDR3 length equals 16 residues. Germline CDR1 reads LNHNV; CDR2 reads YYDKDF (reference sequence). CDR3 nucleotide sequence: TGTGCCACCAGCTCGAGAGGGGGCCGGAACACCAGGGAGCTGTTTTTT. It codes for CATSSRGGRNTRELFF.

This clonotype was seen just once. The rearrangement uses TRBV6-5 and TRBJ1-3; D is possibly TRBD1 (5 bases). Germline-derived CDR1 and CDR2 are MNHEY and SVGAGI. The CDR3 spans 14 residues. V was cut by 6 bases and J by 0 bases, with 9 bases left in between. In nucleotides, the CDR3 is TGTGCCAGCAGGCTAACAGGCTCTGGAAACACCATATATTTT. This sequence encodes CASRLTGSGNTIYF.